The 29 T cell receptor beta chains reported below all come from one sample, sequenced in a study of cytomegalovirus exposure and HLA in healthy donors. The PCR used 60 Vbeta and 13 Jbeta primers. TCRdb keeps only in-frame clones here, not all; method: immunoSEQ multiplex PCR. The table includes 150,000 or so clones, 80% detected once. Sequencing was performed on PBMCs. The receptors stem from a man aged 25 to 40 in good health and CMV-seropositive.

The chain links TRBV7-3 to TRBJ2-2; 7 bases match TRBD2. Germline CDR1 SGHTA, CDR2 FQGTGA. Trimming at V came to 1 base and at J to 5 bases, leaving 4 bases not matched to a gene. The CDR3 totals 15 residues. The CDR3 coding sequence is TGTGCCAGCAGCTTAAATACGGGAGGTACCGGGGAGCTGTTTTTT. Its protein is CASSLNTGGTGELFF.

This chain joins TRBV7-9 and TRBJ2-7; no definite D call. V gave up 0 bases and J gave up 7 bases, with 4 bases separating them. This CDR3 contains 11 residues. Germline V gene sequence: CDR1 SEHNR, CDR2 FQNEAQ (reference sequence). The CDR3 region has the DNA TGTGCCAGCAGCTTAGCAGCTGAGCAGTACTTC. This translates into CASSLAAEQYF. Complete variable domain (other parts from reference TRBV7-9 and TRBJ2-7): DTGVSQNPRHKITKRGQNVTFRCDPISEHNRLYWYRQTLGQGPEFLTYFQNEAQLEKSRLLSDRFSAERPKGSFSTLEIQRTEQGDSAMYLCASSLAAEQYFGPGTRLTVT.

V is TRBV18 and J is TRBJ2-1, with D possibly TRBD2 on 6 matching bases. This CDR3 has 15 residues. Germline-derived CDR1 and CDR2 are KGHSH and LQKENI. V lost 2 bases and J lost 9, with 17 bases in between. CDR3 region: CASSPGVTGEGEQFF. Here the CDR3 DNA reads TGTGCCAGCTCACCAGGGGTAACGGGAGAGGGTGAGCAGTTCTTC.

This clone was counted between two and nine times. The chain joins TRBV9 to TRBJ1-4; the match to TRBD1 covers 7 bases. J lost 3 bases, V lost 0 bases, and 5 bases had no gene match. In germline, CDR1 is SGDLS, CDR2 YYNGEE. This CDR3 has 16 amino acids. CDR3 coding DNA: TGTGCCAGCAGCGTAGATGGGACAGCTTCTAATGAAAAACTGTTTTTT. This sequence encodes CASSVDGTASNEKLFF.

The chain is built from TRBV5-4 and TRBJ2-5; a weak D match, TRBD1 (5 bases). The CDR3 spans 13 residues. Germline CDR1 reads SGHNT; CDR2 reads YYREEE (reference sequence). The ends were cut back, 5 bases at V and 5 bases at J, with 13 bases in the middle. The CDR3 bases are TGTGCCAGCAGTCAAGGGGTCAGGGAGACCCAGTACTTC. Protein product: CASSQGVRETQYF.

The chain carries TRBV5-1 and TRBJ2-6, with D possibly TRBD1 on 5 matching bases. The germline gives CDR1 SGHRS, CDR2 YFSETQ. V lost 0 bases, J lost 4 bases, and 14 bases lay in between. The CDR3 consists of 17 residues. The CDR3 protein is CASSLAEARAGANVLTF. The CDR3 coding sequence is TGCGCCAGCAGCTTGGCCGAAGCCAGGGCCGGGGCCAACGTCCTGACTTTC.

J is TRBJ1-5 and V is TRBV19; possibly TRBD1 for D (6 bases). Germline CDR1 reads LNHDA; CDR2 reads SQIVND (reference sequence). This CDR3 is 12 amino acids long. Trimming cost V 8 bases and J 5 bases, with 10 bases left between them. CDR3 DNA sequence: TGTGCCAGTTGCCAGGGGTATCAGCCCCAGCATTTT. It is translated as CASCQGYQPQHF.

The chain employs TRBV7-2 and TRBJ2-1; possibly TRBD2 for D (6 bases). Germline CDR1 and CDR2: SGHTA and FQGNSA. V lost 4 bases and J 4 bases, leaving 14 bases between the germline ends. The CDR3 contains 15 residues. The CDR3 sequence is CASSSSASAYNEQFF. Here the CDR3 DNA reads TGTGCCAGCAGCTCCTCGGCTAGCGCATACAATGAGCAGTTCTTC.

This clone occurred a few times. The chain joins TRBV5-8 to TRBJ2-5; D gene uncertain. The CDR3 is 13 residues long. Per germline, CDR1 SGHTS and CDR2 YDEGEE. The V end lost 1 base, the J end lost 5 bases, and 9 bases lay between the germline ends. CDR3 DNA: TGTGCCAGCAGCTTGCTCCTTTCCGAGACCCAGTACTTC. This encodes CASSLLLSETQYF.

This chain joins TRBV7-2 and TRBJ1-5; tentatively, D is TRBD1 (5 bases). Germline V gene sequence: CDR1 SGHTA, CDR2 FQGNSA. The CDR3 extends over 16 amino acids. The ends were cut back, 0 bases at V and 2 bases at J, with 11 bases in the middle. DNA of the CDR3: TGTGCCAGCAGCTTAGCAGGAGGGGTGCGCAATCAGCCCCAGCATTTT. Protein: CASSLAGGVRNQPQHF.

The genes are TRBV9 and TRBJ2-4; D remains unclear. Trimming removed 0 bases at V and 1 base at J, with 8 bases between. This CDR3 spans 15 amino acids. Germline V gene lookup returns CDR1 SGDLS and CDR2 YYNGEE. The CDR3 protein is CASSVAGVAKNIQYF. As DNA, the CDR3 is TGTGCCAGCAGCGTAGCGGGTGTTGCCAAAAACATTCAGTACTTC.

CDR3 loop: CASSIAPAASYEQYF. The CDR3 DNA reads TGTGCCAGTAGTATAGCCCCGGCAGCGTCCTACGAGCAGTACTTC. This rearrangement joins TRBV19 to TRBJ2-7; D unresolved. Germline V gene lookup returns CDR1 LNHDA and CDR2 SQIVND (reference sequence). The length of the CDR3 is 15 residues. V lost 1 base and J 1 base, leaving 11 bases between the germline ends.

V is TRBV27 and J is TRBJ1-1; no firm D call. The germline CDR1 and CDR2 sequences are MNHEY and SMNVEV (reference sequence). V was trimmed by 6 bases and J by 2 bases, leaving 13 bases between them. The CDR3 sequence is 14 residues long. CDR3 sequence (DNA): TGTGCCAGCAGGACGGGGAGAGAAAACACTGAAGCTTTCTTT. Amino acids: CASRTGRENTEAFF.

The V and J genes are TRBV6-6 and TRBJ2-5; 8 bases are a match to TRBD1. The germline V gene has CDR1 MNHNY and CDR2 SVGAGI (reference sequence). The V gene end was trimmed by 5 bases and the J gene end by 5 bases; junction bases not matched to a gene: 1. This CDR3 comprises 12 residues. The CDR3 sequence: CASSDRGETQYF. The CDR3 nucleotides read TGTGCCAGCAGTGACAGGGGCGAGACCCAGTACTTC.

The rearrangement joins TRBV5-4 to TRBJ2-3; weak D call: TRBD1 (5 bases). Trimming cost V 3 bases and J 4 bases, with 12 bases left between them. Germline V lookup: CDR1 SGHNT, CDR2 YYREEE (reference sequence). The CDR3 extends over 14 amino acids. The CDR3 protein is CASSSVDTPDTQYF. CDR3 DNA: TGTGCCAGCAGCTCAGTGGACACCCCAGATACGCAGTATTTT.

The CDR3 DNA reads TGTGCCAGCAGTACCAAACAGGGGGGGGACACTGAAGCTTTCTTT. Translating gives CASSTKQGGDTEAFF. V is TRBV27 and J is TRBJ1-1; 8 bases are a match to TRBD1. The CDR3 runs to 15 residues. V lost 5 bases, J lost 3 bases, and 8 bases stayed unmatched. The germline V gene has CDR1 MNHEY and CDR2 SMNVEV (reference sequence).

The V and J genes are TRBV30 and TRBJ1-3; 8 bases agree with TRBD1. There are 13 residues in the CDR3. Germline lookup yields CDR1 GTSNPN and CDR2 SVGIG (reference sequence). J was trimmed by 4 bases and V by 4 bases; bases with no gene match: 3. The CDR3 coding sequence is TGTGCCTGGACAGGGGGCAGGGGAAACACCATATATTTT. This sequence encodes CAWTGGRGNTIYF. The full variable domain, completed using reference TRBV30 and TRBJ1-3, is SQTIHQWPATLVQPVGSPLSLECTVEGTSNPNLYWYRQAAGRGLQLLFYSVGIGQISSEVPQNLSASRPQDRQFILSSKKLLLSDSGFYLCAWTGGRGNTIYFGEGSWLTVV.

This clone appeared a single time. DNA for the CDR3: TGTGCCAGCCCGGGGGGCCGCTCCTACAATGAGCAGTTCTTC. Protein: CASPGGRSYNEQFF. The chain has TRBV21-1 and TRBJ2-1; TRBD2 was called by the table and not checked on the DNA. TRBV21-1 is marked as a pseudogene. This CDR3 spans 14 amino acids.

DNA for the CDR3: TGCGCCAGCAGCTTGGTGAGGGAGTCTTACAATGAGCAGTTCTTC. Translated: CASSLVRESYNEQFF. The chain is built from TRBV5-1 and TRBJ2-1, with D perhaps matching TRBD2 (5 bases). In germline, CDR1 is SGHRS, CDR2 YFSETQ. Trimming took off 0 bases at V and 4 bases at J, with 11 bases between the two ends. This CDR3 comprises 15 residues.

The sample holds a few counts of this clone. The CDR3 loop reads CASSLVVGGYEQYF. In DNA, the CDR3 is TGTGCCAGCAGCTTAGTTGTAGGGGGTTACGAGCAGTACTTC. The V gene is TRBV7-8, the J gene TRBJ2-7, with D maybe TRBD1 (6 bases). V dropped 1 base and J dropped 4 bases, with 11 bases sitting between them. The germline V gene has CDR1 SGHVS and CDR2 FQNEAQ. CDR3 size: 14 residues.

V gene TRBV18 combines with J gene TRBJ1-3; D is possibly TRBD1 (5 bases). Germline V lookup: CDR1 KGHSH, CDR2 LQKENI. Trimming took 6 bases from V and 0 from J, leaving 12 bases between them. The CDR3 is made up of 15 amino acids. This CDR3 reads CASSLQTVSGNTIYF. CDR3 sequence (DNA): TGTGCCAGCTCCCTCCAGACAGTCTCTGGAAACACCATATATTTT.

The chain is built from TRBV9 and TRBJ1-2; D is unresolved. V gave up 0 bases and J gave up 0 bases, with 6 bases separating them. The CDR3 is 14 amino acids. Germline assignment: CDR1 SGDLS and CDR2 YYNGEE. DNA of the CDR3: TGTGCCAGCAGCGTAGGACAATCTAACTATGGCTACACCTTC. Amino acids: CASSVGQSNYGYTF.

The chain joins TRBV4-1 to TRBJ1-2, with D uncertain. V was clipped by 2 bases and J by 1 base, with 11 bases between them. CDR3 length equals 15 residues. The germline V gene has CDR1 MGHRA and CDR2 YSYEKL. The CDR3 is CASSQPQRGNYGYTF. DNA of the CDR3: TGCGCCAGCAGCCAACCCCAGAGAGGTAACTATGGCTACACCTTC.

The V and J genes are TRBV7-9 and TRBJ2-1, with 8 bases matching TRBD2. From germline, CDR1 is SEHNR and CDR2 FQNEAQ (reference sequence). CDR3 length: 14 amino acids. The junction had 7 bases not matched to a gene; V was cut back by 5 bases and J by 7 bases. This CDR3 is CASSLSGSLNEQFF. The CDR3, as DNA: TGTGCCAGCAGCCTGAGCGGGAGCTTGAATGAGCAGTTCTTC.

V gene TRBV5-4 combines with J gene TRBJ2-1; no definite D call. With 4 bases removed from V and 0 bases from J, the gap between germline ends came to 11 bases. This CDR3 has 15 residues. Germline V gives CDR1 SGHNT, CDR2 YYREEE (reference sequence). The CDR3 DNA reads TGTGCCAGCAGCCTCGACTGGAGCTCCTACAATGAGCAGTTCTTC. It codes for CASSLDWSSYNEQFF.

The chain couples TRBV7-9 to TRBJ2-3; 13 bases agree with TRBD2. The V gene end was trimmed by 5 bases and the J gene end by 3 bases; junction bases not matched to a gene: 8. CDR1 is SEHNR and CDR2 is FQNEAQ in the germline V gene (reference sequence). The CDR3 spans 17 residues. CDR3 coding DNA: TGTGCCAGCAGCCCACGACTAGCGGGAGGTAGTACAGATACGCAGTATTTT. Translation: CASSPRLAGGSTDTQYF.

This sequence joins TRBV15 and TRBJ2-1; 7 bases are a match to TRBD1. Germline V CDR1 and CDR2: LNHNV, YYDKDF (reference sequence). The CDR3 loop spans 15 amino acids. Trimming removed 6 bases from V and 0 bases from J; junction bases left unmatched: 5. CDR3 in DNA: TGTGCCACCAGTTCGACAGGGAGCTCCTACAATGAGCAGTTCTTC. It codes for CATSSTGSSYNEQFF.

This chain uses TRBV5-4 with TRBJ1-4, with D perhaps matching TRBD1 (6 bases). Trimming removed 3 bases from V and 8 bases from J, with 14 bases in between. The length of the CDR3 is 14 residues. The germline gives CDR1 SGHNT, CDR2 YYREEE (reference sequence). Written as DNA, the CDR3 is TGTGCCAGCAGCTCCCAGGGGATAGTGGAAAAACTGTTTTTT. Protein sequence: CASSSQGIVEKLFF.

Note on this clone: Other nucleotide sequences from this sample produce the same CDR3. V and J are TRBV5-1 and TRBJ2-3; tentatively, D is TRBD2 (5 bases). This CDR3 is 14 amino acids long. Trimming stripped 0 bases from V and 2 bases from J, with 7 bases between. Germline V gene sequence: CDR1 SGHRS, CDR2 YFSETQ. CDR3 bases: TGCGCCAGCAGCTTGGCGGGGTCCACAGATACGCAGTATTTT. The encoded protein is CASSLAGSTDTQYF. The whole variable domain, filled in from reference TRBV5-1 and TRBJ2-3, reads KAGVTQTPRYLIKTRGQQVTLSCSPISGHRSVSWYQQTPGQGLQFLFEYFSETQRNKGNFPGRFSGRQFSNSRSEMNVSTLELGDSALYLCASSLAGSTDTQYFGPGTRLTVL.